This record looks at one T cell receptor beta chain sequence and its context. The sample originates from a study of blood T cell repertoires in COVID-19. At the level of the study: COVID-19 samples collected from the United States, Italy and Spain covered acute and convalescent phases. Sources were T cells, B-cell-depleted T cells, or PBMCs; the material itself was cDNA or gDNA.

V was pared by 4 bases and J by 6 bases, with 6 bases of the junction left unmatched. The CDR3 totals 15 residues. CDR1 MNHEY and CDR2 SMNVEV come from the germline V gene (reference sequence). In the source study's methods: Estimated nucleated cell counts came from reference gene primer amplification. Data came from immunoSEQ multiplex PCR; TCRdb stores just in-frame clones and leaves some out. The V and J calls and clone size are taken from that table; D and trimming were inferred from the DNA. The table lists about 100,000 clones, approximately 93% of them singletons. This TCR was sampled from a man aged 45-65 years with active COVID-19. This chain uses TRBV27 with TRBJ2-2; 9 bases are a match to TRBD2. The sequenced sample was peripheral blood. The CDR3 sequence: CASSSGGRAPGELFF. Here the CDR3 DNA reads TGTGCCAGCAGTTCTGGCGGGAGGGCCCCCGGGGAGCTGTTTTTT.